These 7 T cell receptor beta chains originate from one sample sequenced in a study of CD8 T cells in ankylosing spondylitis. Each CDR3 protein is one row after TCRdb ran MiXCR on the 5' RACE reads. Among 150,000 to 200,000 distinct CDR3 sequences listed, around a sixth were seen once. Sequencing was done on a sample of blood, either unsorted or a sorted T cell fraction (not recorded which). These receptors were obtained from a male donor under 30 with ankylosing spondylitis or in good health (not recorded which).

In its sample, this clonotype was seen many times. This rearrangement joins TRBV28 to TRBJ1-2; D uncertain. Trimming left V 6 bases short and J 8 bases short, with 22 bases between. Germline loops: CDR1 MDHEN, CDR2 SYDVKM. The CDR3 covers 15 residues. The CDR3 DNA follows: TGTGCCAGCAGCCGTCGTGAATGGGCAATATTAGGCTACACCTTC. It translates to CASSRREWAILGYTF.

This clonotype was found many times. V gene TRBV5-1 combines with J gene TRBJ2-5, with TRBD1 matching over 7 bases. CDR1 and CDR2 (germline): SGHRS, YFSETQ. CDR3 length: 15 residues. Germline trimming cut 1 base from V and 5 bases from J; bases unmatched to any gene: 8. CDR3 amino acids: CASSLPQGESETQYF. For the CDR3, the DNA is TGCGCCAGCAGCTTGCCCCAGGGGGAATCGGAGACCCAGTACTTC.

This clonotype was counted at least ten times. This rearrangement joins TRBV12-3 or TRBV12-4 to TRBJ2-5; D is possibly TRBD2 (6 bases). The CDR3 has 12 amino acids. The CDR3 coding sequence is TGTAGCTGTGGCGGGGAGCGGGAGACCCAGTACTTC. Translation gives CSCGGERETQYF.

This clonotype was detected many times. The chain carries TRBV19 and TRBJ1-5; D unresolved. This CDR3 comprises 15 residues. The V end lost 6 bases, the J end lost 3 bases, and 15 bases lay between the germline ends. Germline-derived CDR1 and CDR2 are LNHDA and SQIVND (reference sequence). The chain's CDR3 is CASRGWVTDNQPQHF. The DNA of the CDR3 is TGTGCCAGTAGGGGTTGGGTGACCGACAATCAGCCCCAGCATTTT.

This clonotype was picked up many times. The V gene is TRBV6-2 or TRBV6-3, the J gene TRBJ2-3; D call uncertain. Trimming left V 2 bases short and J 0 bases short, with 12 bases between. CDR3 length: 16 residues. CDR1 MNHEY and CDR2 SVGEGT come from the germline V gene. CDR3 coding DNA: TGTGCCAGCAGTTACCGCGGACGAACGAGCACAGATACGCAGTATTTT. Translation: CASSYRGRTSTDTQYF.

At least ten counts were recorded for this clonotype. The chain has TRBV5-4 and TRBJ2-4, with D unclear. The CDR3 runs to 17 residues. V was trimmed by 0 bases and J by 1 base, leaving 14 bases between them. The germline V gene has CDR1 SGHNT and CDR2 YYREEE (reference sequence). CDR3 sequence: CASSLEAGNVAKNIQYF. The DNA of the CDR3 is TGTGCCAGCAGCTTGGAAGCTGGAAATGTGGCCAAAAACATTCAGTACTTC.

The table lists this clonotype with many counts. The V call is TRBV14, the J call TRBJ2-7; D is perhaps TRBD2 (5 bases). The CDR3 extends over 17 amino acids. Germline assignment: CDR1 SGHDN and CDR2 FVKESK. V was pared by 3 bases and J by 6 bases, with 24 bases between. The CDR3, as DNA: TGTGCCAGCAGCCACGCCCCCCGGAGGACCGGGCTAGCCGAGCAGTACTTC. Protein product: CASSHAPRRTGLAEQYF.